The subject of this entry is one TCR beta chain. Its antigen remains unknown. The data are from a study of cytotoxic CD8 clonotypes in ibrutinib-treated CLL. Study-level information: After treatment lasting a median approximately 11 months, range 6 to 36, response samples were collected.

Deletions cut 2 bases from V and 0 bases from J, with 7 bases between. The CDR3 is made up of 14 amino acids. Germline values: CDR1 SGHTA, CDR2 FQGNSA. The repertoire was sequenced with immunoSEQ multiplex PCR; TCRdb's copy has only in-frame clones and lacks some. Among roughly 300,000 clones, approximately 79% were seen once, and the ten largest hold about 5%. Study-wide results and limits: Clonality grew at ibrutinib response; at progression, it decreased back toward baseline. The study found baseline clonality above age-matched healthy donors, tracking circulating CD8+ T-cell counts.

The sample was PBMCs, taken at disease progression, from a patient treated with ibrutinib. The J gene is TRBJ1-2, the V gene TRBV7-2; TRBD1 might be the D (5 bases). The TCR sequence derives from a human donor with chronic lymphocytic leukemia. For the CDR3, the DNA is TGTGCCAGCAGCTTACAGGGAGCTAACTATGGCTACACCTTC. Its protein is CASSLQGANYGYTF.